This T cell receptor (beta chain) was identified in a study of PD-L1 blockade in urothelial cancer (TCRdb year 2017). A note on the overall study: Every patient began therapy in about 2014 and was given atezolizumab 1,200 mg intravenously every 3 weeks. About 85% of the roughly 29 patients were identified as males with urothelial cancer of bladder origin, and a prior smoking history was reported by 18 of 29 patients. Patients had an ECOG performance status of 0 or 1 and had received between 0 and 3 prior chemotherapy regimens. Blood samples were analyzed 3 weeks after the start of treatment (second dose) and 6 weeks after the start of treatment. Blood samples yielded a median of roughly 140,000 T cells and roughly 80,000 unique TCRs, with median clonality 0.080. An exploratory multi-omic analysis was conducted of the somatic, immune and clinical correlates of response to PD-L1 blockade with atezolizumab in urothelial cancer. Pretreatment tumor samples, along with matched peripheral blood collected serially before and after atezolizumab treatment, underwent TCR sequencing. Durable clinical benefit meant progression-free survival longer than 6 months, and TCR features were also tested against progression-free and overall survival. Whole exome sequencing and RNA sequencing of pretreatment tumors were performed alongside TCR sequencing in the same patients. Durable clinical benefit was achieved by nine patients and was not achieved by 20 patients. Just over 28 patients had pretreatment blood TCR-seq, some 25 had at least one posttreatment blood collection, and some 25 had tumor TCR-seq.

In the case of this clone: This clone's antigen is unknown. No much larger clonotype is one base removed from it; base qualities were not supplied.

Synthetic TCR analog templates were spiked into each PCR to estimate absolute template abundance from read counts. TCRbeta CDR3 regions were amplified from genomic DNA with bias-controlled V and J gene primers using the immunoSEQ assay. Rearranged TCRbeta segments were sequenced at approximately 20X coverage. The source study handled its data this way. Sequencing errors were corrected by clustering, and CDR3s were annotated against IMGT so that V, D and J genes could be assigned. Downstream analyses used only productive TCRbeta rearrangements and left out out-of-frame or stop-codon sequences. Clonality was computed as one minus Shannon entropy normalized by the log of the number of unique productive sequences. Fisher's exact test with Benjamini-Hochberg correction, using a cutoff of adjusted p below 0.01, was how clones that differed between time points or between blood and tumor were identified. TCRdb obtained this table from immuneACCESS and retained in-frame rearrangements with V and J assigned. These tables miss some clones; where compared with another copy, unresolved V genes account for less than half of the shortfall, and the remainder is unexplained. V and J calls and clone size are as listed in that table; D and trimming were resolved from the DNA. The sample table holds about 80,000 clones, of which roughly nine tenths were seen once. The ten largest make up around 5.3% of the sample.

Germline trimming: 5 bases from V, 0 bases from J; junction bases outside gene matches: 6. From its cysteine to its phenylalanine, the CDR3 spans 15 amino acids. CDR3 DNA is the only sequence kept; it has 45 bases, read in frame from the first base. Via the germline V gene, CDR1 is MDHEN and CDR2 SYDVKM. A cohort of 25 to 30 patients with locally advanced or metastatic urothelial carcinoma, treated at Memorial Sloan Kettering on a trial protocol, was included. Peripheral blood mononuclear cells were collected pretreatment and during treatment, at between 1 and 8 total time points per patient. The Qiagen DNeasy Blood extraction kit was used to purify genomic DNA from total PBMCs and tumor samples. Collected pretreatment and during treatment, PBMCs were isolated and stored as previously described. Results the study describes overall, beyond this receptor: Improved progression-free and overall survival was found to be associated with pretreatment peripheral blood TCR clonality below the median. Among patients with durable benefit, tumor-associated TCR clones showed greater expansion in peripheral blood 3 weeks after treatment started (n ≈ 22, p = 0.022). Because the sample size was small (n ≈ 27) and many exploratory analyses were performed, the results are intended to be hypothesis-generating.

The material sequenced was PBMCs, taken around atezolizumab (anti-PD-L1) treatment. The source of this sequence is a woman aged 70-85 years with urothelial cancer. The chain was built from TRBV28 and TRBJ2-7, with 8 middle bases fitting TRBD2. The sequenced DNA is TGTGCCAGCAGTGATACTAGCGGACTCTCCTACGAGCAGTACTTC. It encodes CASSDTSGLSYEQYF.